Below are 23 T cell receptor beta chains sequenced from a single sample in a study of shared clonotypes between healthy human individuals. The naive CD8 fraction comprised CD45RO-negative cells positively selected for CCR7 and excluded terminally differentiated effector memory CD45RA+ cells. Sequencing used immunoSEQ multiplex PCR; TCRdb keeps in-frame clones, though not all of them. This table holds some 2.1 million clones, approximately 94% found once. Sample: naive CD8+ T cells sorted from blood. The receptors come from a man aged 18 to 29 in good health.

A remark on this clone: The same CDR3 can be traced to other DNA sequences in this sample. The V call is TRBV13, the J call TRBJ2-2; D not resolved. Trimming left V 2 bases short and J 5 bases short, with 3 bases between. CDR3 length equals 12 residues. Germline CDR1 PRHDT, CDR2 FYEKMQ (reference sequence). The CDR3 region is CASSLSTGELFF. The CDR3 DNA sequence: TGTGCCAGCAGCTTAAGTACCGGGGAGCTGTTTTTT.

CDR3 bases: TGTGCCAGCAGTACAACTAGCGCAAATACCGGGGAGCTGTTTTTT. This sequence encodes CASSTTSANTGELFF. J is TRBJ2-2 and V is TRBV28, with 7 bases aligning to TRBD2. CDR1 and CDR2 from the germline V gene are MDHEN and SYDVKM. V lost 5 bases and J lost 5; bases outside the gene matches: 8. CDR3 length: 15 amino acids.

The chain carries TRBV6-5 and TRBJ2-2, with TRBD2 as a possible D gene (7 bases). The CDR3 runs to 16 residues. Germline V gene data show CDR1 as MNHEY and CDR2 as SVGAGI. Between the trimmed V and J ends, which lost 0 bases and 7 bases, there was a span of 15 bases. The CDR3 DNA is TGTGCCAGCAGTTACTCGACGGGGGGCGCTAACGGGGAGCTGTTTTTT. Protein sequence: CASSYSTGGANGELFF.

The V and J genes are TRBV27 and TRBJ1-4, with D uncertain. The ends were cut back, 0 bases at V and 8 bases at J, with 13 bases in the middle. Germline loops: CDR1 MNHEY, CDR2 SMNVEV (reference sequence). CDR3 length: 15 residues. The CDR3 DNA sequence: TGTGCCAGCAGTTTATCAGGGTCTTTTTTGGAAAAACTGTTTTTT. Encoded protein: CASSLSGSFLEKLFF.

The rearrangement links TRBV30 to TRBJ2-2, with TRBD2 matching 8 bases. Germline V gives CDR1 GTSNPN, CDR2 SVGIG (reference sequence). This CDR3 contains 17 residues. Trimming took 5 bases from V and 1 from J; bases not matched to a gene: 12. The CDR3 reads CAWQLGPAGENTGELFF. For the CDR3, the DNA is TGTGCCTGGCAGTTGGGCCCAGCGGGGGAGAACACCGGGGAGCTGTTTTTT. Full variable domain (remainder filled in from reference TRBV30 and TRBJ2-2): SQTIHQWPATLVQPVGSPLSLECTVEGTSNPNLYWYRQAAGRGLQLLFYSVGIGQISSEVPQNLSASRPQDRQFILSSKKLLLSDSGFYLCAWQLGPAGENTGELFFGEGSRLTVL.

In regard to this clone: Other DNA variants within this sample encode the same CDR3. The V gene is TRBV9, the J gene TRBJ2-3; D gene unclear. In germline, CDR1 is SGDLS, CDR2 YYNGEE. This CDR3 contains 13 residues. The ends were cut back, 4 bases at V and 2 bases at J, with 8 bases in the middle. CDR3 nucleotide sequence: TGTGCCAGCAGCCTCCTTTCCACAGATACGCAGTATTTT. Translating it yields CASSLLSTDTQYF.

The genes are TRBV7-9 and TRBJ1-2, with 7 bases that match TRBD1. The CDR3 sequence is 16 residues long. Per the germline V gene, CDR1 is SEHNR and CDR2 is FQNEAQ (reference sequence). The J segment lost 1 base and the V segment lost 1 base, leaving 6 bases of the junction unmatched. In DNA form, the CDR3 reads TGTGCCAGCAGCTTAGGGGACAGTGTTCTTAACTATGGCTACACCTTC. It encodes CASSLGDSVLNYGYTF. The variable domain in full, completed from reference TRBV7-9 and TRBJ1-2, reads DTGVSQNPRHKITKRGQNVTFRCDPISEHNRLYWYRQTLGQGPEFLTYFQNEAQLEKSRLLSDRFSAERPKGSFSTLEIQRTEQGDSAMYLCASSLGDSVLNYGYTFGSGTRLTVV.

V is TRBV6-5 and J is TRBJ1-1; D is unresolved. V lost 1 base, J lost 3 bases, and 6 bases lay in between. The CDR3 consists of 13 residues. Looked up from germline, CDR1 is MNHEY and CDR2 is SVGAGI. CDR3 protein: CASSYYPHTEAFF. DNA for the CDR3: TGTGCCAGCAGTTACTACCCTCACACTGAAGCTTTCTTT.

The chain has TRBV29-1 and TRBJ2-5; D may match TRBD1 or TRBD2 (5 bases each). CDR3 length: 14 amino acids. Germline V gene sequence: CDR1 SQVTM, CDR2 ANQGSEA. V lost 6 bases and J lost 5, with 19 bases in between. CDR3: CSVAPGPRAETQYF. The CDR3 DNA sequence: TGCAGCGTCGCCCCGGGACCCAGGGCTGAGACCCAGTACTTC.

This CDR3 is CSVEDLRLLDRGGGTQYF. In nucleotides, the CDR3 is TGCAGCGTTGAAGACCTACGCCTTCTCGACAGGGGGGGCGGTACGCAGTATTTT. The rearrangement joins TRBV29-1 to TRBJ2-3; 9 positions match TRBD1. V shed 0 bases, J shed 8 bases, and the junction held 18 bases outside the gene matches. CDR3 length: 18 amino acids. Germline loops: CDR1 SQVTM, CDR2 ANQGSEA.

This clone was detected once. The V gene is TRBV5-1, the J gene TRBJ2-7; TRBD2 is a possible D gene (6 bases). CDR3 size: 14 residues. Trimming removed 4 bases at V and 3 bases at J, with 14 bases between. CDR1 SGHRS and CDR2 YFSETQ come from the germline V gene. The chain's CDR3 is CASSPARGFYEQYF. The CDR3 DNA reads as TGCGCCAGCAGCCCCGCGCGGGGCTTCTACGAGCAGTACTTC.

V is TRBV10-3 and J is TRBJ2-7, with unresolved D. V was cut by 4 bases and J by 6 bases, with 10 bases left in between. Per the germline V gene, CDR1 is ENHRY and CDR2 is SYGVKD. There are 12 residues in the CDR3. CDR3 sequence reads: CAISGGEGEQYF. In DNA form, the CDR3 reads TGTGCCATCAGTGGTGGGGAAGGCGAGCAGTACTTC.

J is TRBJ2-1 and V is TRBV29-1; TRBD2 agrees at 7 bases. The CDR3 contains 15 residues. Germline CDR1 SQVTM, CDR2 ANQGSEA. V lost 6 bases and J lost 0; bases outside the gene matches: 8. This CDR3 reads CSVERWDYSYNEQFF. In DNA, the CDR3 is TGCAGCGTAGAAAGGTGGGACTACTCCTACAATGAGCAGTTCTTC.

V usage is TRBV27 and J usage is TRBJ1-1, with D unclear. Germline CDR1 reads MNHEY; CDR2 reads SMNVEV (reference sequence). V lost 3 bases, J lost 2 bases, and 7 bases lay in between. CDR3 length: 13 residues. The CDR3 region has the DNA TGTGCCAGCAGTTTGGCGATTAACACTGAAGCTTTCTTT. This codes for CASSLAINTEAFF.

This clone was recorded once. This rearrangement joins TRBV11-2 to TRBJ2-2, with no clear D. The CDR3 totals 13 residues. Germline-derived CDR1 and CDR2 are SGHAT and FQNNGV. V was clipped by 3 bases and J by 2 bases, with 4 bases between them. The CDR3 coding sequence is TGTGCCAGCAGCTTTTTCAACACCGGGGAGCTGTTTTTT. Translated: CASSFFNTGELFF.

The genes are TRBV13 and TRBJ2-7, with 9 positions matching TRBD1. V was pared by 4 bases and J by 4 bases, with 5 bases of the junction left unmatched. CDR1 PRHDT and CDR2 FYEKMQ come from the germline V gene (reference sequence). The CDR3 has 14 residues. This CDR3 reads CASSSTGGNYEQYF. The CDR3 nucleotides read TGTGCCAGCAGCTCAACAGGGGGCAATTACGAGCAGTACTTC.

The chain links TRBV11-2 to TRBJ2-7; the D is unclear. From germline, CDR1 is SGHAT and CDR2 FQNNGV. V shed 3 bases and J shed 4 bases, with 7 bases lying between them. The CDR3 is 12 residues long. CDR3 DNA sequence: TGTGCCAGCAGCTTCGCCCTTTACGAGCAGTACTTC. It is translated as CASSFALYEQYF.

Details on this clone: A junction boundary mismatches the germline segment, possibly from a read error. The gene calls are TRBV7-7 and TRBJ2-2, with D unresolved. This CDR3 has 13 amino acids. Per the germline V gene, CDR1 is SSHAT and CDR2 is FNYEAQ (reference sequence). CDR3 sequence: CASSLTYPGELFF. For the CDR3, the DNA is TGTGCTAGCAGCTTGACATACCCCGGGGAGCTGTTTTTT.

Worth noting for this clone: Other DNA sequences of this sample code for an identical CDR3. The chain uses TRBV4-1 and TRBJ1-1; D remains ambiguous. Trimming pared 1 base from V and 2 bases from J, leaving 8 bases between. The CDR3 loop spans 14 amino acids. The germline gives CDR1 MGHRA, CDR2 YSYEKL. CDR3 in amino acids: CASSQVDGNTEAFF. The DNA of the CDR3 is TGCGCCAGCAGCCAAGTAGACGGTAACACTGAAGCTTTCTTT.

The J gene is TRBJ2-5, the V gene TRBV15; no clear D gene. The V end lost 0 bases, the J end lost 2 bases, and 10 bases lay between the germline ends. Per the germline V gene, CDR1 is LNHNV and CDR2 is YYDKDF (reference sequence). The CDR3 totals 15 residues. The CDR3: CATSRDLTEQETQYF. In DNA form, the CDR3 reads TGTGCCACCAGCAGAGATCTGACTGAACAAGAGACCCAGTACTTC.

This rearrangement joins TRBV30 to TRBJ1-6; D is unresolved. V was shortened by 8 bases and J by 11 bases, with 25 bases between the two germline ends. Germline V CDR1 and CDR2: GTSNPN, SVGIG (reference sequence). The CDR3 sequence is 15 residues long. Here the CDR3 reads CASSRPQLGSPPLHF. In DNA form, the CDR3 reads TGTGCCAGTAGCCGGCCACAGTTGGGGTCCCCACCCCTCCACTTT. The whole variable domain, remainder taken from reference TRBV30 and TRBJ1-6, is SQTIHQWPATLVQPVGSPLSLECTVEGTSNPNLYWYRQAAGRGLQLLFYSVGIGQISSEVPQNLSASRPQDRQFILSSKKLLLSDSGFYLCASSRPQLGSPPLHFGNGTRLTVT.

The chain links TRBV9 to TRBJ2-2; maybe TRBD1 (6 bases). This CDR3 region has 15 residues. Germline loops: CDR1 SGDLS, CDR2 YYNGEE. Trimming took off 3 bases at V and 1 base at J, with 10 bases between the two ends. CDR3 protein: CASSEGHRNTGELFF. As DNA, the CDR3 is TGTGCCAGCAGCGAGGGACACCGGAACACCGGGGAGCTGTTTTTT.

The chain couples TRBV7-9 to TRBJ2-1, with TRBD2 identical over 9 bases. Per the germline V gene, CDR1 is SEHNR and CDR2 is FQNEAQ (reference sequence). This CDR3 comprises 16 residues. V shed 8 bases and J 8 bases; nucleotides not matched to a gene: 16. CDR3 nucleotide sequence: TGTGCCAGCGTACATGAACTAGCGGGCAACCCCCATGAGCAGTTCTTC. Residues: CASVHELAGNPHEQFF. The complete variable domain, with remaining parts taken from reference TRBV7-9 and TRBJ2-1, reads DTGVSQNPRHKITKRGQNVTFRCDPISEHNRLYWYRQTLGQGPEFLTYFQNEAQLEKSRLLSDRFSAERPKGSFSTLEIQRTEQGDSAMYLCASVHELAGNPHEQFFGPGTRLTVL.